This T cell receptor beta chain was documented in a study of blood T cells in healthy people across ages. General observations from the study: No conclusive comparison of naive versus antigen-experienced cells was possible with unsorted PBMCs. Across the age range, TCR beta diversity per million T cells fell in a roughly linear way. Estimated diversity, derived from one million T cells, was regarded as an underestimate.

Germline V gene sequence: CDR1 SGHTA, CDR2 FQGNSA. The CDR3 is 15 residues long. Trimming removed 0 bases from V and 0 bases from J, with 9 bases in between. Then a second PCR, running roughly 6 to 11 cycles, was carried out with a sample-barcoded 5' primer and a J-beta primer mix. Sequencing of every sample gave 2.5 million or more CDR3-containing paired-end reads. TCRdb re-called the 5' RACE reads through MiXCR, storing one row per CDR3 protein. The table includes 600,000 to 800,000 distinct CDR3 sequences, 45% to 60% detected once. This clonotype has a count of ten or more. The antigen remains undetermined.

This receptor was taken from a woman at least 80 years old in good health. J is TRBJ2-7 and V is TRBV7-2; unclear D gene. Sequencing input: blood. CDR3 DNA sequence: TGTGCCAGCAGCTTAGCGCTTGGGGTCTCCTACGAGCAGTACTTC. Translating it yields CASSLALGVSYEQYF.